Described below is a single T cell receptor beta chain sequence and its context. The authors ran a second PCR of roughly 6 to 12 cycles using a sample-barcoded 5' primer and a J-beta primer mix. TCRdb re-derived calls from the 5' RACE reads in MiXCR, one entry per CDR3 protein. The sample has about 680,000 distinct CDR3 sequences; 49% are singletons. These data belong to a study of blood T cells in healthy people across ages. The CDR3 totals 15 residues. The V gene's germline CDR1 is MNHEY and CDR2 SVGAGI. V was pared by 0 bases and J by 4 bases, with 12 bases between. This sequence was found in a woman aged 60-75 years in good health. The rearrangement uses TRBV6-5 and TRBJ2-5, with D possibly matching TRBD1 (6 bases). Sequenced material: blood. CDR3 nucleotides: TGTGCCAGCAGTTACTCGACGCAGGGGTCAGAGACCCAGTACTTC. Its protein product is CASSYSTQGSETQYF.